This TCR beta chain was observed in a study of regulatory T cells in long-lasting Graves disease. Study findings and constraints: Lower TCR diversity was seen in persistent Graves' patients than in newly diagnosed ones.

This clonotype came up many times. Its antigen is not known. Described time point: persistent/refractory GD, antithyroid drugs over 5 years with positive TRAb. Preparation of the TCR library used RNA extracted from PBMCs. The patients were drawn from one endocrinology department in Xi'an, China. EDTA tubes held roughly 9 milliliters of peripheral blood from each patient. Assembly of TCR beta libraries relied on iRepertoire HTBI primers together with Arm-PCR of CDR3 regions. Authors' methods: Segment identification across samples yielded 50 to 80 TRBV and 13 to 15 TRBJ segments. TCRdb used MiXCR to reprocess the multiplex PCR reads, holding one entry per CDR3 protein. What appears here as the V and J calls and clone size reflects TCRdb's work, not the paper's. The sample yields a few hundred thousand distinct CDR3 sequences, around 22% seen once. The TCR sequence derives from a female donor with Graves disease. Sequenced material: peripheral blood mononuclear cells (PBMCs), taken when the disease was refractory, from a patient treated with antithyroid drugs.

Here the CDR3 reads CASSLEKPYEQYF. The CDR3, as DNA: TGTGCCAGCAGCTTAGAAAAACCCTACGAGCAGTACTTC. The rearrangement uses TRBV11-2 and TRBJ2-7; unclear D gene. V was trimmed by 0 bases and J by 2 bases, leaving 5 bases between them. Germline V gene sequence: CDR1 SGHAT, CDR2 FQNNGV. This CDR3 has 13 residues.